This TCR beta chain was profiled in a study of T cell responses to AZD1222 COVID-19 vaccine listed by TCRdb under 2021. About the study as a whole: TCR sequencing covered 230 to 250 trial participants: some 210 given two doses of AZD1222 and 26 given two doses of MenACWY control vaccine. Trial participants were enrolled by age into subgroups of 18-55, 56-69 and 70-plus years, and 148, 28 and 57 TCR-sequenced participants, respectively, were included in these subgroups. Overall study outcomes, separate from this receptor: In the small 56-69-year group, the increase in depth fell short of significance, most likely because of low power. Conclusions about previously exposed vaccinees are limited because only a handful of AZD1222 recipients were SARS-CoV-2 seropositive at baseline. Nearly half of unique spike-specific TCRs reportedly recognized epitopes outside regions mutated in the B.1.351 and B.1.1.7 variants. After two AZD1222 doses, spike-specific TCR breadth and depth were significantly higher than at day 0 and than in MenACWY recipients. CD4 TCRs associated with the vaccine covered the entire spike protein, and the dominant responses were in regions 160-218 and 743-854. Because no day 14 peak-response samples were available, repertoires were characterized only after the peak T cell response. Participants were mostly white British and included more females than males, and it was suggested by the authors that clonal diversity may have been underestimated.

The CDR3 regions of human TCRbeta chains were subjected to immunosequencing. The authors' pipeline ran thus. Repertoire TCRs were matched against a reference library of SARS-CoV-2-specific TCRs generated with the MIRA antigen-specificity platform. Breadth meant the fraction of unique TCRs that were SARS-CoV-2-associated, whereas depth meant the fraction of total T cells that were SARS-CoV-2-associated. Using the MIRA data, each spike-specific TCR was mapped to the spike region that the TCR reacts to and placed in a CD4 or CD8 class. Log10-transformed breadth and depth values were compared by one-way ANOVA with Sidak's multiple comparisons tests. Here the immuneACCESS table is served through TCRdb, limited to in-frame sequences with V and J called. Missing clones are a known gap in these copies; in checked studies unresolved V genes cover under half, and the rest lacks a known reason. Clonal size and the V and J genes are those of that table, whereas D and trimming came from the DNA. The table for this sample lists roughly 160,000 clones; 87% of them were counted only once. 0.85% to 1.1% of the sample lies in the top ten.

As regards this clone: No antigen is known for it. No quality values exist for individual bases; no much larger clone is one base distant.

Interpreted using the paper, the time point label stands for: about 28 days (+/-7) after the second vaccine dose. AZD1222 recipients whose second dose came at about 4 weeks and those whose second dose came at about 12 weeks were combined into one group, since spike-specific TCR depth and breadth did not differ between the two schedules. Vaccinee samples were obtained from the UK trials COV001 and COV002, which included a single-blind randomized controlled phase 2/3 trial of AZD1222 (ChAdOx1 nCoV-19) in healthy adults. For TCRbeta chain sequencing, PBMC samples were collected from trial participants at day 0 and at day 28 after the second dose. Trimming at the junction amounts to 0 bases on V and 6 bases on J, and the germline ends lie 8 bases apart. Its CDR3 holds 13 amino acids, cysteine through phenylalanine. Only the CDR3 region is kept as DNA, spanning 39 bases read in frame from base 1.

The sequence was collected from an adult who received the AZD1222 COVID-19 vaccine. The sample here was peripheral blood, taken 28 days after the second AZD1222 dose. Recombination joined TRBV12-3 or TRBV12-4 with TRBJ1-1; the D gene remains uncertain. The encoded CDR3 is CASSLAGSPEAFF. The DNA is TGTGCCAGCAGTTTAGCAGGGAGCCCTGAAGCTTTCTTT.